Listed below are T cell receptor beta chains from one sample, sequenced in a study of cytomegalovirus exposure and HLA in healthy donors. Generated by immunoSEQ multiplex PCR, the TCRdb table keeps only in-frame clones and is missing some. The sample shows some 150,000 clones, around nine tenths of them seen only once. Sequenced: PBMCs. The receptors shown here come from a woman aged 25 to 39 in good health and CMV-seronegative. Both conserved end residues are part of each CDR3. The D gene is left open where the match is weak.

j_call: TRBJ2-7
d_call: TRBD1
v_call: TRBV5-4
cdr3_nt: TGTGCCAGCAGCGCGACAGGGGGTGGGGAGCAGTACTTC
cdr3_aa: CASSATGGGEQYF

j_call: TRBJ2-1
d_call: TRBD1
v_call: TRBV18
cdr3_nt: TGTGCCAGCTCACCAATGTTGGGACAGGGTCGGGATGAGCAGTTCTTC
cdr3_aa: CASSPMLGQGRDEQFF

j_call: TRBJ2-1
d_call: TRBD2
v_call: TRBV2
cdr3_nt: TGTGCCAGCAGAGCCGGGACTAGCTCCCACAATGAGCAGTTCTTC
cdr3_aa: CASRAGTSSHNEQFF

j_call: TRBJ1-6
d_call: .
v_call: TRBV6-5
cdr3_nt: TGTGCCAGCAGTCGACAGCGCTATAATTCACCCCTCCACTTT
cdr3_aa: CASSRQRYNSPLHF

j_call: TRBJ2-2
d_call: TRBD1
v_call: TRBV6-1
cdr3_nt: TGTGCCAGCAGTGATCGAGCCAGGGGGACGAACACCGGGGAGCTGTTTTTT
cdr3_aa: CASSDRARGTNTGELFF

j_call: TRBJ1-4
d_call: TRBD1
v_call: TRBV2
cdr3_nt: TGTGCCAGCAGTGCCGCGGACAGGGCGGGGGTTGTCCCAACTAATGAAAAACTGTTTTTT
cdr3_aa: CASSAADRAGVVPTNEKLFF

j_call: TRBJ1-2
d_call: TRBD1
v_call: TRBV4-1
cdr3_nt: TGCGCCAGCAGCCCCCGGACAGGGGAGAGGGGCTACACCTTC
cdr3_aa: CASSPRTGERGYTF

j_call: TRBJ2-7
d_call: TRBD1
v_call: TRBV12-5
cdr3_nt: TGTGCTAGTGGTCCACCGCCCAGACAGGGGTTACCCTACGAGCAGTACTTC
cdr3_aa: CASGPPPRQGLPYEQYF

j_call: TRBJ1-2
d_call: TRBD1
v_call: TRBV30
cdr3_nt: TGTGCCTGGAGTCCCTCCTCGGACAGGGTGGCCCGTGGTAACTATGGCTACACCTTC
cdr3_aa: CAWSPSSDRVARGNYGYTF

j_call: TRBJ1-2
d_call: .
v_call: TRBV5-1
cdr3_nt: TGCGCCAGCAGCCCCGTTGAAGAGGGGCGGGGGGGCTACACCTTC
cdr3_aa: CASSPVEEGRGGYTF

j_call: TRBJ2-7
d_call: TRBD1
v_call: TRBV27
cdr3_nt: TGTGCCAGCAGTTTAAAGGGACAGGGGGCGTTATCCTACGAGCAGTACTTC
cdr3_aa: CASSLKGQGALSYEQYF

j_call: TRBJ2-1
d_call: TRBD1
v_call: TRBV5-6
cdr3_nt: TGTGCCAGCAGTTGGACAGGGCTAATTGAGCAGTTCTTC
cdr3_aa: CASSWTGLIEQFF

j_call: TRBJ2-7
d_call: TRBD1
v_call: TRBV11-2
cdr3_nt: TGTGCCAGCAGCTTAGTAGGGGGCTGGGAGCAGTACTTC
cdr3_aa: CASSLVGGWEQYF

j_call: TRBJ2-5
d_call: TRBD2
v_call: TRBV4-1
cdr3_nt: TGCGCCAGCAGCCAAGACAGGCTAGCGGGGGGTCATCAAGAGACCCAGTACTTC
cdr3_aa: CASSQDRLAGGHQETQYF

j_call: TRBJ2-1
d_call: TRBD2
v_call: TRBV7-6
cdr3_nt: TGTGCCAGCAGCCTATTGATTGGCGGGGGGGCTTGGGGTGAGCAGTTCTTC
cdr3_aa: CASSLLIGGGAWGEQFF

j_call: TRBJ1-1
d_call: .
v_call: TRBV4-2
cdr3_nt: TGTGCCAGCAGCCAAGTAGCAGAATACGCTGAAGCTTTCTTT
cdr3_aa: CASSQVAEYAEAFF

j_call: TRBJ1-2
d_call: .
v_call: TRBV7-8
cdr3_nt: TGTGCCAGCAGCTTAAGTCAGGGGATATTAAGTGGCTACACCTTC
cdr3_aa: CASSLSQGILSGYTF

j_call: TRBJ2-7
d_call: TRBD1
v_call: TRBV6-5
cdr3_nt: TGTGCCAGCAGACAAGGACAGGGTCCCAACGAGCAGTACTTC
cdr3_aa: CASRQGQGPNEQYF

j_call: TRBJ2-7
d_call: .
v_call: TRBV9
cdr3_nt: TGTGCCAGCAGCGTAGAACCGACAAATCACTACGAGCAGTACTTC
cdr3_aa: CASSVEPTNHYEQYF

j_call: TRBJ1-1
d_call: .
v_call: TRBV21-1
cdr3_nt: TGTGCCAGCAGCCTACAGGGGGGCACGCTCAGGAACACTGAAGCTTTCTTT
cdr3_aa: CASSLQGGTLRNTEAFF

j_call: TRBJ2-5
d_call: TRBD2
v_call: TRBV11-2
cdr3_nt: TGTGCCAGCAGCCTAAAAGCGGGGGGGACCTACGAGACCCAGTACTTC
cdr3_aa: CASSLKAGGTYETQYF

j_call: TRBJ1-4
d_call: .
v_call: TRBV4-1
cdr3_nt: TGCGCCAGCAGCCAAGTTCAGGGTCACAGGGATGAAAAACTGTTTTTT
cdr3_aa: CASSQVQGHRDEKLFF

j_call: TRBJ1-2
d_call: .
v_call: TRBV10-3
cdr3_nt: TGTGCCATCAGTGGCGGGGATTACTATGGCTACACCTTC
cdr3_aa: CAISGGDYYGYTF

j_call: TRBJ1-5
d_call: .
v_call: TRBV19
cdr3_nt: TGTGCCAGTAGTGCGTCACACGCCGGACAGCTAGGGGCCAATCAGCCCCAGCATTTT
cdr3_aa: CASSASHAGQLGANQPQHF

j_call: TRBJ1-5
d_call: .
v_call: TRBV6-5
cdr3_nt: TGTGCCAGCAGACGGACAGAGAATCAGCCCCAGCATTTT
cdr3_aa: CASRRTENQPQHF

j_call: TRBJ1-4
d_call: TRBD1
v_call: TRBV6-1
cdr3_nt: TGTGCCAGCAGTGAAGACTTAGGACAGGGAAGGAACTCTAATGAAAAACTGTTTTTT
cdr3_aa: CASSEDLGQGRNSNEKLFF

j_call: TRBJ1-4
d_call: TRBD1
v_call: TRBV7-9
cdr3_nt: TGTGCCAGCAGCTCTATCGGGACAGCGGAAGAAAAACTGTTTTTT
cdr3_aa: CASSSIGTAEEKLFF

j_call: TRBJ1-3
d_call: .
v_call: TRBV7-9
cdr3_nt: TGTGCCAGCAGCCAGGGGTTGAGTGGAAACACCATATATTTT
cdr3_aa: CASSQGLSGNTIYF

j_call: TRBJ1-3
d_call: TRBD1
v_call: TRBV7-6
cdr3_nt: TGTGCCAGCAGCGGACGACAGGGGACTACTGGAAACACCATATATTTT
cdr3_aa: CASSGRQGTTGNTIYF

j_call: TRBJ1-1
d_call: .
v_call: TRBV27
cdr3_nt: TGTGCCAGCAGAGGGACGCGGGGGACTGAAGCTTTCTTT
cdr3_aa: CASRGTRGTEAFF

j_call: TRBJ2-3
d_call: TRBD2
v_call: TRBV13
cdr3_nt: TGTGCCAGCAGCCCGGCGGGGGAGGGCACAGATACGCAGTATTTT
cdr3_aa: CASSPAGEGTDTQYF